This TCR beta chain was documented in a study of identical twins. Study-wide findings and caveats: Fewer insertions characterized abundant cord blood beta clonotypes, whereas memory repertoires showed none. Within twin pairs, the out-of-frame alpha sequences they shared showed excess low generation probability. Models came in too low on out-of-frame TCR alpha sharing in monozygotic twins.

This clonotype was seen ten or more times. What it binds is unknown. With template switching, a universal primer site was added, and the cDNA carried unique molecular identifiers. TCRdb fed the 5' RACE reads into MiXCR, producing one record per CDR3 protein. The data contain 200,000 to 300,000 distinct CDR3 sequences, roughly 7% of them singletons. The CDR3 sequence is 15 residues long. J lost 7 bases, V lost 3 bases, and 11 bases had no gene match. Germline V gives CDR1 DFQATT, CDR2 SNEGSKA (reference sequence). This same sample was also taken into another study, of yellow fever vaccine responses in identical twins.

Sequenced input: memory (CD45RO+) T cells sorted from blood. The chain couples TRBV20-1 to TRBJ2-1; TRBD2 matches 8 bases. The sequence came from a woman aged 18-29 years in good health. The CDR3 here is CSARAPAGGLNEQFF. As DNA, the CDR3 is TGCAGTGCTAGGGCCCCGGCGGGAGGATTAAATGAGCAGTTCTTC.